This is a list of T cell receptor beta chains from one sample in a study of shared clonotypes between healthy human individuals. TCRdb's table, derived via immunoSEQ multiplex PCR, lists solely in-frame clones and lacks some. Among some 2,500,000 clones listed, roughly 93% were seen once. Sequencing used naive CD4+ T cells from PBMCs. Every receptor here comes from a man between 18 and 35 years old in good health. Some clones in this sample may be carry-over from other donors' samples. Each CDR3 is given with its conserved first and last residue. Each record gives: CDR3 protein, CDR3 DNA, D gene, J gene, clone size, V gene, CDR3 length. The D gene is left open where the match is weak. Rows give clone size only sometimes, using once, few, many, or a class for an expanded clone.

CASSTGVRAPETQYF,TGCGCCAGCAGCACTGGGGTCCGGGCACCAGAGACCCAGTACTTC,NA,TRBJ2-5,NA,TRBV5-1,15
CASSYRGRESETQYF,TGTGCCAGCAGTTATAGGGGGAGAGAGTCAGAGACCCAGTACTTC,NA,TRBJ2-5,NA,TRBV6-5,15
CASSLMGVDYEQYF,TGCGCCAGCAGCTTAATGGGGGTGGACTACGAGCAGTACTTC,NA,TRBJ2-7,NA,TRBV5-1,14
CASSLQGDYEKLFF,TGTGCCAGCAGTTTACAGGGAGATTACGAAAAACTGTTTTTT,NA,TRBJ1-4,NA,TRBV28,14
CASSRETQTGDYTF,TGTGCCAGCAGCCGAGAGACCCAAACAGGAGACTACACCTTC,NA,TRBJ1-2,once,TRBV6-6,14
CASSLGGWPYGYTF,TGTGCCAGCAGTTTAGGTGGCTGGCCCTATGGCTACACCTTC,NA,TRBJ1-2,NA,TRBV27,14
CAWSRDLEQYF,TGTGCCTGGAGTAGGGACCTCGAGCAGTACTTC,NA,TRBJ2-7,NA,TRBV30,11
CASTVNGYEQYF,TGTGCCAGCACCGTGAACGGCTACGAGCAGTACTTC,NA,TRBJ2-7,NA,TRBV2,12
CASSLGLAGAGEQFF,TGTGCCAGCAGCTTAGGGCTAGCGGGGGCGGGTGAGCAGTTCTTC,TRBD2,TRBJ2-1,NA,TRBV7-3,15
CASSSSGTAYTF,TGTGCCAGCTCCTCCAGCGGGACGGCCTACACCTTC,NA,TRBJ1-2,NA,TRBV18,12
CASSWGGYGREETQYF,TGCGCCAGCAGCTGGGGAGGGTACGGGAGAGAAGAGACCCAGTACTTC,TRBD2,TRBJ2-5,NA,TRBV5-1,16
CASSLIFGADTQYF,TGTGCCAGCAGCTTAATTTTTGGGGCGGATACGCAGTATTTT,NA,TRBJ2-3,NA,TRBV7-2,14
CASRKTGTGPDTEAFF,TGCGCCAGCAGAAAAACCGGGACAGGGCCGGACACTGAAGCTTTCTTT,TRBD1,TRBJ1-1,NA,TRBV10-2,16
CASGKYPAGGLSYNEQFF,TGTGCCAGCGGAAAATACCCGGCGGGAGGACTCTCCTACAATGAGCAGTTCTTC,TRBD2,TRBJ2-1,NA,TRBV11-2,18
CASTPSYDRPRYGYTF,TGTGCCAGCACCCCTTCTTACGACCGGCCGCGATATGGCTACACCTTC,NA,TRBJ1-2,NA,TRBV27,16